Shown below are 5 T cell receptor beta chains from a single sample sequenced in a study of graft-versus-host responses after intestinal transplantation. The antigens these receptors bind are not known. The assay was immunoSEQ multiplex PCR, and TCRdb's table has in-frame clones only and misses some. This sample has about 93,000 clones, with around 80% found just once. This sample comprised unstimulated CD4+ T cells sorted from spleen or lymph node cells, obtained before intestinal transplant. The receptors were sampled from a human donor who received an intestinal transplant.

The chain is built from TRBV28 and TRBJ2-5; perhaps TRBD2 as D (5 bases). Germline loops: CDR1 MDHEN, CDR2 SYDVKM. The CDR3 has 12 amino acids. Trimming took 4 bases from V and 7 from J, leaving 10 bases between them. DNA of the CDR3: TGTGCCAGCAGTTCGGAGGTGAGGACCCAGTACTTC. This sequence encodes CASSSEVRTQYF.

V and J are TRBV7-2 and TRBJ2-7, with D perhaps matching TRBD1 (6 bases). Trimming removed 5 bases at V and 0 bases at J, with 17 bases between. The CDR3 is made up of 16 amino acids. Germline CDR1 SGHTA, CDR2 FQGNSA. The CDR3 region is CASSPIGGIFSYEQYF. DNA for the CDR3: TGTGCCAGCAGCCCCATAGGGGGAATATTCTCCTACGAGCAGTACTTC. The complete variable domain, with remaining parts taken from reference TRBV7-2 and TRBJ2-7, reads GAGVSQSPSNKVTEKGKDVELRCDPISGHTALYWYRQSLGQGLEFLIYFQGNSAPDKSGLPSDRFSAERTGGSVSTLTIQRTQQEDSAVYLCASSPIGGIFSYEQYFGPGTRLTVT.

This chain joins TRBV6-5 and TRBJ1-1; TRBD1 is a possible D gene (5 bases). The CDR3 totals 14 residues. V was pared by 3 bases and J by 2 bases, with 10 bases between. Germline assignment: CDR1 MNHEY and CDR2 SVGAGI. The CDR3 DNA is TGTGCCAGCAGTTATTATAGGGGTAACACTGAAGCTTTCTTT. It codes for CASSYYRGNTEAFF.

The V call is TRBV10-3, the J call TRBJ2-5, with 8 bases identical to TRBD2. Germline-derived CDR1 and CDR2 are ENHRY and SYGVKD. V shed 0 bases and J 1 base; nucleotides not matched to a gene: 10. The CDR3 is 18 amino acids. For the CDR3, the DNA is TGTGCCATCAGTGAGTCACAAGGCAAGCGGGGGCCCCAAGAGACCCAGTACTTC. Encoded protein: CAISESQGKRGPQETQYF.

The CDR3 nucleotides are TGTGCCAGCAGCGCCGGACAGGGGGATTTCTACAATGAGCAGTTCTTC. It translates to CASSAGQGDFYNEQFF. The chain combines TRBV5-5 with TRBJ2-1, with 10 bases lining up with TRBD1. CDR1 is SGHKS and CDR2 is YYEKEE in the germline V gene (reference sequence). This CDR3 is built from 16 residues. Unmatched junction bases numbered 7, after V lost 4 bases and J lost 3 bases. Supplemented by reference TRBV5-5 and TRBJ2-1, the full variable domain reads DAGVTQSPTHLIKTRGQQVTLRCSPISGHKSVSWYQQVLGQGPQFIFQYYEKEERGRGNFPDRFSARQFPNYSSELNVNALLLGDSALYLCASSAGQGDFYNEQFFGPGTRLTVL.